This T cell receptor beta chain was obtained from a study of early T cells in non-severe SARS-CoV-2 infection. Germline assignment: CDR1 SGHAT and CDR2 FQNNGV. This CDR3 is 13 amino acids long. Trimming shortened V by 6 bases and J by 8 bases, and 16 bases separated the two germline ends. Unique molecular identifier tags were affixed to discrete cDNA molecules. TCRdb itself ran the 5' RACE reads through MiXCR, one entry per CDR3 protein. There are 70,000 or so distinct CDR3 sequences in the sample; roughly an eighth occur only once, and around 1.3% lies in the top ten. This clonotype was seen repeatedly, ten times or more.

Sequencing input: whole blood. The rearrangement uses TRBV11-2 and TRBJ1-2; maybe TRBD1 (5 bases). The clonotype was recovered from an adult who was a healthcare worker with PCR-confirmed SARS-CoV-2 infection or an uninfected control (not recorded which). The DNA of the CDR3 is TGTGCCAGCAGACCGGGCGGGGGATACGGCTACACCTTC. Translated, it gives CASRPGGGYGYTF.